The 10 T cell receptor beta chains presented below share a single source sample, sequenced in a study of blood T cell repertoires in COVID-19. Sequenced by immunoSEQ multiplex PCR; TCRdb stores in-frame clones only, minus some. The profile shows 150,000 to 200,000 clones, about 91% of them singletons. The sample was PBMCs or T cells enriched from blood (not recorded which). All receptors come from a woman aged 18-29 years who had recovered from COVID-19.

This clone has only a few counts. The chain joins TRBV19 to TRBJ2-5; 10 nucleotides match TRBD1. Germline CDR1 LNHDA, CDR2 SQIVND (reference sequence). The junction had 9 bases not matched to a gene; V was cut back by 5 bases and J by 3 bases. There are 16 residues in the CDR3. CDR3 sequence: CASSFQPGQGKETQYF. The DNA for the CDR3 is TGTGCCAGTAGTTTTCAACCGGGACAGGGGAAAGAGACCCAGTACTTC.

The J gene is TRBJ1-1, the V gene TRBV9, with a weak D call TRBD1 (5 bases). The CDR3 loop spans 15 amino acids. The V gene lost 4 bases and the J gene lost 0 bases, with 13 bases spanning the gap. CDR1 is SGDLS and CDR2 is YYNGEE in the germline V gene. The CDR3 DNA reads as TGTGCCAGCAGCCCCCCCCGACAGCTGAACACTGAAGCTTTCTTT. It translates to CASSPPRQLNTEAFF. Filled out from reference TRBV9 and TRBJ1-1, the complete variable domain reads DSGVTQTPKHLITATGQRVTLRCSPRSGDLSVYWYQQSLDQGLQFLIQYYNGEERAKGNILERFSAQQFPDLHSELNLSSLELGDSALYFCASSPPRQLNTEAFFGQGTRLTVV.

The V gene is TRBV6-6, the J gene TRBJ1-2; 8 nucleotides line up with TRBD1. J gave up 7 bases and V 3 bases, and 10 bases lay outside the gene matches. The CDR3 contains 15 residues. Looked up from germline, CDR1 is MNHNY and CDR2 is SVGAGI (reference sequence). As DNA, the CDR3 is TGTGCCAGCAGTTATTCTCCGGGACAGGCTGGTGGCTACACCTTC. Translation: CASSYSPGQAGGYTF.

The chain uses TRBV5-4 and TRBJ2-4; D might be TRBD1 (6 bases). The CDR3 is made up of 17 amino acids. Looked up from germline, CDR1 is SGHNT and CDR2 is YYREEE (reference sequence). Trimming shortened V by 0 bases and J by 0 bases, and 13 bases separated the two germline ends. CDR3 sequence: CASSLAGQSLAKNIQYF. The DNA for the CDR3 is TGTGCCAGCAGCTTGGCTGGACAGTCTTTAGCCAAAAACATTCAGTACTTC. Looking up the rest from reference TRBV5-4 and TRBJ2-4 gives the full variable domain: ETGVTQSPTHLIKTRGQQVTLRCSSQSGHNTVSWYQQALGQGPQFIFQYYREEENGRGNFPPRFSGLQFPNYSSELNVNALELDDSALYLCASSLAGQSLAKNIQYFGAGTRLSVL.

The chain combines TRBV27 with TRBJ1-2; 8 bases are a match to TRBD1. Germline V gene data show CDR1 as MNHEY and CDR2 as SMNVEV (reference sequence). This CDR3 contains 14 residues. V was clipped by 5 bases and J by 13 bases; unmatched bases: 15. CDR3 nucleotides: TGTGCCAGCAGTCCTCGGACAGGGAGAGAGTTTTTCACCTTC. Its translation: CASSPRTGREFFTF.

There are a few counts of this clone. The V gene is TRBV10-1, the J gene TRBJ1-2; the D is unclear. V shed 5 bases and J shed 4 bases, with 17 bases lying between them. Per germline, CDR1 WNHNN and CDR2 SYGVQD (reference sequence). The CDR3 is 15 residues long. CDR3 coding DNA: TGCGCCAGCAGTTTGGCCATGGCCAGAACCTATGGCTACACCTTC. As protein: CASSLAMARTYGYTF.

This chain connects TRBV6-5 to TRBJ1-4; maybe TRBD1 (5 bases). The V end was cut by 8 bases, the J end by 4 bases, with 11 bases between. This CDR3 is built from 13 residues. CDR1 and CDR2 from the germline V gene are MNHEY and SVGAGI. The CDR3 bases are TGTGCCAGCTGCCGGGGGGGTAATGAAAAACTGTTTTTT. Residues: CASCRGGNEKLFF.

The genes are TRBV7-8 and TRBJ2-7, with 10 bases matching TRBD1. CDR3 length: 16 amino acids. Per germline, CDR1 SGHVS and CDR2 FQNEAQ. V lost 5 bases to trimming and J lost 3 bases; unmatched junction nucleotides: 10. The CDR3 protein is CASSRNRDRGVYEQYF. CDR3 DNA sequence: TGTGCCAGCAGCCGCAATCGGGACAGGGGAGTCTACGAGCAGTACTTC.

The chain carries TRBV6-5 and TRBJ1-3, with D unclear. Germline values: CDR1 MNHEY, CDR2 SVGAGI. Trimming left V 6 bases short and J 0 bases short, with 12 bases between. CDR3 size: 15 residues. The CDR3 region has the DNA TGTGCCAGCAGAACCGGGAAATACTCTGGAAACACCATATATTTT. Translation gives CASRTGKYSGNTIYF.

The rearrangement links TRBV5-5 to TRBJ2-3; possibly TRBD2 for D (6 bases). Germline V lookup: CDR1 SGHKS, CDR2 YYEKEE (reference sequence). The CDR3 has 14 amino acids. Trimming removed 4 bases from V and 13 bases from J, with 22 bases in between. This chain's CDR3 is CASSALANPRLEYF. The CDR3 nucleotides are TGTGCCAGCAGCGCGCTAGCGAACCCACGTTTGGAGTATTTT.